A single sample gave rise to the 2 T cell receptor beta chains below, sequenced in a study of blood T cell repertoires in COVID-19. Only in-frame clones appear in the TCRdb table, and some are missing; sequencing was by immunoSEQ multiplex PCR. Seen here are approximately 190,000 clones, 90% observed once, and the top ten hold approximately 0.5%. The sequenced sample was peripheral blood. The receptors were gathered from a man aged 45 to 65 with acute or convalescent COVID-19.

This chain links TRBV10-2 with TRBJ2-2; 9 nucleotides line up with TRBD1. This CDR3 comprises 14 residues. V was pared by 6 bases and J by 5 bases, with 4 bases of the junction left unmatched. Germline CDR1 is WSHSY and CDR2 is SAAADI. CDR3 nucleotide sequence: TGCGCCAGCAGCGGGACAGGGAATACCGGGGAGCTGTTTTTT. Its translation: CASSGTGNTGELFF.

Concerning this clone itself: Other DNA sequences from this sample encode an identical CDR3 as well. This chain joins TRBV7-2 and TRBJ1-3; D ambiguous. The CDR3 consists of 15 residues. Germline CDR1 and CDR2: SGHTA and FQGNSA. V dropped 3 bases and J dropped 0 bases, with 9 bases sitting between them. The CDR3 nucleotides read TGTGCCAGCAGCTTTAGAGGGAGCTCTGGAAACACCATATATTTT. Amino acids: CASSFRGSSGNTIYF.